The source of this TCR beta chain is a study of cytomegalovirus exposure and HLA in healthy donors. Trimming removed 0 bases at V and 2 bases at J, with 12 bases between. Germline V gene data show CDR1 as MNHEY and CDR2 as SVGAGI. The CDR3 runs 16 residues. Every donor was a healthy person donating bone marrow. As concerns this clone: Its antigen is as yet unknown.

The PCR ran on 60 Vbeta and 13 Jbeta primers. In the source study's methods: Approximately 11 million shared chains were among the 80 million or so unique TCR beta chains that a later analysis counted. Using immunoSEQ multiplex PCR, the repertoire was profiled, and TCRdb retains in-frame clones only, with some absent. From that table come the V and J calls and clone size; the DNA was used to work out D and trimming. The sample consists of 80,000 to 130,000 clones, approximately 68% of them appearing once. Overall study findings and caveats: Among donors in an Asian-associated ancestry cluster, a later analysis reportedly found fewer N-insertions than the approximately 670-donor mean. Roughly uniform depth of sequencing across donors was assumed in presence/absence analyses.

Source material: PBMCs. The chain is built from TRBV6-5 and TRBJ2-3; D ambiguous. This TCR derives from a woman between 18 and 29 years old in good health and CMV-seropositive. The CDR3, as DNA: TGTGCCAGCAGTTACTCTTCTCGGAGACTCACAGATACGCAGTATTTT. This gives the protein CASSYSSRRLTDTQYF.